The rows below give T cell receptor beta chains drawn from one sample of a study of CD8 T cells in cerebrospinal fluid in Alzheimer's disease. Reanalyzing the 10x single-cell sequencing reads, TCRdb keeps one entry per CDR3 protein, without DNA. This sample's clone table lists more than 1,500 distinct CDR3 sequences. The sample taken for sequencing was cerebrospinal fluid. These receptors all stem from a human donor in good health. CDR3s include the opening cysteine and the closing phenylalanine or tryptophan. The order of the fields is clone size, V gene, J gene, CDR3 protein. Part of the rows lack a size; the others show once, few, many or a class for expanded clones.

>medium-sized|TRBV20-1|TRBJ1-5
CSASPLGQPNQPQHF
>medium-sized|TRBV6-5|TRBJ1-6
CASSYEGAYNSPLHF
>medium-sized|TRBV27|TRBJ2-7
CASSLSPMNEQYF
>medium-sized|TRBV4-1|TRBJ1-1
CASSQDMGIPNRFNTEAFF
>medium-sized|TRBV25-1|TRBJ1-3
CASSELKTPSGNTIYF
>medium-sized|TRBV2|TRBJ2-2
CASSGSRGPTGELFF
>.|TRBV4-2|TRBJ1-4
CASSQDVGTGVGKLFF
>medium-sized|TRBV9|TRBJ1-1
CASSPGQSTEAFF
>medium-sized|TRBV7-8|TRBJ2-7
CASSLVTSGGLGSSYEQYF
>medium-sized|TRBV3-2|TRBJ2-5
CASSLNEGGSSQYF
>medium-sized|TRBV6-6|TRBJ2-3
CASSYPDDGTDTQYF
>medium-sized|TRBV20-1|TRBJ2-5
CSARDSQGAETQYF
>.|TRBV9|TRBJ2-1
CASSVGVGASSYNEQFF
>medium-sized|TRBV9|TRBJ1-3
CASSVGDRARSSGNTIYF
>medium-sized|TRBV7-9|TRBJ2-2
CASSLALVSGELFF
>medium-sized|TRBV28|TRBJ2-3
CASRLQGSDTQYF
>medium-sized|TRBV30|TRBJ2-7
CALLEGPYEQYF
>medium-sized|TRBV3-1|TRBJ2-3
CASSQRAGAVDTQYF
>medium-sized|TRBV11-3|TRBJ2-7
CASSAGPRNNEQYF
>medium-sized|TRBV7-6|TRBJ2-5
CASSLVPRGQETQYF
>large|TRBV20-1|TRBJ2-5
CSATLTGGEQETQYF
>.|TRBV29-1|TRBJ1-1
CSVGDRVEAFF
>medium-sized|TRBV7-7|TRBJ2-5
CASSPSGTGETQYF
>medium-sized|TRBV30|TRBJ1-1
CAWSTAWGISTEAFF
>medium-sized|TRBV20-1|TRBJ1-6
CSARAVAVINSPLHF
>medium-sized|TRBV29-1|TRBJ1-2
CSVVVTGGYTF
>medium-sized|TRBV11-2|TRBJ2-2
CASSRARPGTSGGALSTGELFF
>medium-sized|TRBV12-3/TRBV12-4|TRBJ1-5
CASSVTVGQPQHF
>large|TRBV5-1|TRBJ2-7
CASSSDPSYEQYF
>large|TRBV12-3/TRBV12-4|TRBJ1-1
CASSLGLGGGTEAFF
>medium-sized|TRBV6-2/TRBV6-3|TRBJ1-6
CASSYPGQSSYNSPLHF
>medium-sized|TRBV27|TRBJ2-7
CASSHGQGAIYEQYF
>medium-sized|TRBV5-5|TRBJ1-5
CASSMGPDRVSNQPQHF
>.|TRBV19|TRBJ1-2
CASSIAARGFGYGYTF
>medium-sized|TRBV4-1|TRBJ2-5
CASSQQSGLAGETQYF
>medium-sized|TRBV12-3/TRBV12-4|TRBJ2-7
CASSLVGGLGEQYF
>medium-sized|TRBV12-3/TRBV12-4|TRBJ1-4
CASSPGVGEGEKLFF
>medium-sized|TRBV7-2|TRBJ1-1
CASSLVENTEAFF
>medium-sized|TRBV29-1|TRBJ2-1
CSANIAGGSYNEQFF
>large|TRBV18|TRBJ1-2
CASSPTGTGGNYGYTF
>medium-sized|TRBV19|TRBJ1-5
CASNPGGGAGQPQHF
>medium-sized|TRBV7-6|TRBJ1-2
CASSLRGAPVSGYTF
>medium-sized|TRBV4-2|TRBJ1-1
CASSQDSSGATEAFF
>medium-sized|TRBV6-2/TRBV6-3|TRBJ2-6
CASSYRDSGANVLTF
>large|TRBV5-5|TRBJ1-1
CASSLDGGGTEAFF
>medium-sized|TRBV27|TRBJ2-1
CASSRLAGSYNEQFF